Presented here are 3 T cell receptor beta chains from one specimen sequenced in a study of T cell responses to AZD1222 COVID-19 vaccine. Sequencing used immunoSEQ multiplex PCR; TCRdb keeps in-frame clones, though not all of them. The sample yields more than 95,000 clones, 85% to 95% seen once. Source: peripheral blood, taken on day 0 of AZD1222 vaccination. These receptor sequences come from an adult in good health.

V is TRBV7-8 and J is TRBJ1-2, with D hard to call. The V and J ends lost 0 bases and 2 bases respectively, with 4 bases between them. The CDR3 is 13 amino acids. Germline assignment: CDR1 SGHVS and CDR2 FQNEAQ. The CDR3 coding sequence is TGTGCCAGCAGCTTAGCCACGAACTATGGCTACACCTTC. Translating gives CASSLATNYGYTF.

The chain couples TRBV5-1 to TRBJ2-7; D may be TRBD2 (6 bases). Trimming shortened V by 4 bases and J by 4 bases, and 9 bases separated the two germline ends. This CDR3 comprises 12 residues. Germline lookup yields CDR1 SGHRS and CDR2 YFSETQ. CDR3 sequence reads: CASSPAGYEQYF. CDR3 coding DNA: TGCGCCAGCAGCCCGGCGGGATACGAGCAGTACTTC.

The chain combines TRBV14 with TRBJ1-5; maybe TRBD1 (6 bases). The germline V gene encodes CDR1 SGHDN and CDR2 FVKESK. The CDR3 is 14 amino acids. Trimming took off 6 bases at V and 11 bases at J, with 20 bases between the two ends. The CDR3 nucleotides are TGTGCCAGCAGGACCACAGGGTCACGTTCAGCCCAGCATTTT. Translating gives CASRTTGSRSAQHF.